The 8 T cell receptor beta chains below all came from one sample that was sequenced in a study of T cell repertoires in cytomegalovirus infection. TCRdb called the reads again in MiXCR, with one record for every CDR3 protein. The sample holds 200,000 to 300,000 distinct CDR3 sequences, approximately 9.1% seen once. Sequenced input: PBMCs. The receptors derive from a human donor in good health (CMV status not recorded). Some clones in this sample may be carry-over from other donors' samples.

The V call is TRBV28, the J call TRBJ1-2; tentative D call: TRBD1 (5 bases). The CDR3 is made up of 12 amino acids. V was pared by 5 bases and J by 7 bases, with 11 bases between. Germline CDR1 and CDR2: MDHEN and SYDVKM. CDR3 loop: CASSPPGVGYTF. CDR3 coding DNA: TGTGCCAGCAGTCCTCCGGGGGTTGGCTACACCTTC.

This clonotype occurred many times. This chain uses TRBV6-1 with TRBJ1-1, with D unclear. The length of the CDR3 is 14 residues. Germline loops: CDR1 MNHNS, CDR2 SASEGT. Trimming removed 0 bases at V and 4 bases at J, with 9 bases between. CDR3 loop: CASSEAAQVTEAFF. Written as DNA, the CDR3 is TGTGCCAGCAGTGAAGCTGCCCAGGTCACTGAAGCTTTCTTT.

This clonotype was counted many times. This rearrangement joins TRBV7-8 to TRBJ2-7; D is tentatively TRBD1 or TRBD2 (6 bases each). Germline V gene lookup returns CDR1 SGHVS and CDR2 FQNEAQ. The CDR3 totals 14 residues. Trimming stripped 3 bases from V and 7 bases from J, with 16 bases between. CDR3 region: CASSLNPGAREQYF. The CDR3, as DNA: TGTGCCAGCAGCTTGAATCCGGGGGCGCGTGAGCAGTACTTC.

This clonotype has ten or more counts. This chain connects TRBV7-2 to TRBJ1-6; 7 bases fit TRBD1. The CDR3 is 15 residues long. The V segment lost 5 bases and the J segment 8 bases; nucleotides outside the gene matches: 9. Germline V gene sequence: CDR1 SGHTA, CDR2 FQGNSA. The CDR3 region has the DNA TGTGCCAGCAGCGTATTGACAGGGTCCTATTCACCCCTCCACTTT. The encoded protein is CASSVLTGSYSPLHF.

This clonotype occurred many times. The chain employs TRBV7-2 and TRBJ1-1; D perhaps matches TRBD1 (6 bases). The CDR3 extends over 16 amino acids. CDR1 is SGHTA, CDR2 FQGNSA, per germline. The V gene lost 6 bases and the J gene lost 0 bases, with 17 bases spanning the gap. The CDR3 loop is CASSLARGVMNTEAFF. CDR3 coding DNA: TGTGCCAGCAGTCTAGCTAGGGGGGTCATGAACACTGAAGCTTTCTTT.

This clonotype was recorded a few times. The chain uses TRBV5-1 and TRBJ2-3; 9 bases are shared with TRBD2. The CDR3 is 16 amino acids. The V and J ends lost 4 bases and 8 bases, in that order; junction bases with no gene match: 14. The germline V gene has CDR1 SGHRS and CDR2 YFSETQ. CDR3 DNA sequence: TGCGCCAGCAGCCTGGCGGCTAGCGGGGCTGCCGGTACGCAGTATTTT. This encodes CASSLAASGAAGTQYF.

This clonotype was seen many times. The CDR3 sequence is CASRPGTGATTEAFF. CDR3 DNA sequence: TGTGCCAGCAGACCCGGGACAGGGGCGACCACTGAAGCTTTCTTT. The gene calls are TRBV12-3 or TRBV12-4 and TRBJ1-1, with 10 positions matching TRBD1. The junction had 8 bases not matched to a gene; V was cut back by 6 bases and J by 4 bases. This CDR3 comprises 15 residues.

The gene calls are TRBV19 and TRBJ2-4, with 8 bases aligning to TRBD2. The germline gives CDR1 LNHDA, CDR2 SQIVND (reference sequence). J was trimmed by 1 base and V by 3 bases; bases with no gene match: 5. The CDR3 runs 16 residues. The CDR3 nucleotides are TGTGCCAGTAGTATGGCGGGGGGAATGGCCAAAAACATTCAGTACTTC. Amino acid sequence: CASSMAGGMAKNIQYF.